A selection of T cell receptor beta chains follows, all from one sample in a study of shared clonotypes between healthy human individuals. The data were produced by immunoSEQ multiplex PCR, yet TCRdb's version contains in-frame clones alone and is incomplete. The sample contains roughly 2,500,000 clones, roughly 93% of which appear only once. Sequences were obtained from naive CD4+ T cells from PBMCs. These receptors were obtained from a young man in good health. Some clones in this sample may be carry-over from other donors' samples. CDR3s include the opening cysteine and the closing phenylalanine or tryptophan. D genes are given only for firm matches. Expanded clones get a size class; other rows say once, few or many, or leave the size out.

V gene,J gene,D gene,clone size,CDR3 length,CDR3 protein,CDR3 DNA
TRBV6-6,TRBJ1-5,TRBD1,-,14,CASSYGTAHWPQHF,TGTGCCAGCAGTTACGGGACAGCACATTGGCCCCAGCATTTT
TRBV7-2,TRBJ2-4,-,-,14,CASSLSGSGNIQYF,TGTGCCAGCAGCTTATCGGGATCCGGAAACATTCAGTACTTC
TRBV7-2,TRBJ2-5,-,-,12,CASSLDLETQYF,TGTGCCAGCAGCTTAGATTTAGAGACCCAGTACTTC
TRBV28,TRBJ2-7,-,-,14,CASSLEQGSYEQYF,TGTGCCAGCAGTTTAGAACAGGGTTCTTACGAGCAGTACTTC
TRBV5-4,TRBJ2-3,-,-,16,CASSPRVAVYTDTQYF,TGTGCCAGCAGCCCCCGGGTAGCGGTATACACAGATACGCAGTATTTT
TRBV5-1,TRBJ2-7,-,-,14,CASRVTPSSYEQYF,TGCGCCAGCAGAGTTACCCCGAGCTCCTACGAGCAGTACTTC
TRBV11-2,TRBJ2-5,TRBD2,-,15,CASSLELALQETQYF,TGTGCCAGCAGCTTAGAACTAGCGCTCCAAGAGACCCAGTACTTC
TRBV27,TRBJ1-2,-,-,13,CASSRRGSGGYTF,TGTGCCAGCAGCCGCAGGGGTTCGGGTGGCTACACCTTC
TRBV28,TRBJ2-1,TRBD2,-,13,CASSRLAGAEQFF,TGTGCCAGCAGCCGACTAGCGGGAGCTGAGCAGTTCTTC
TRBV5-1,TRBJ2-3,TRBD2,-,14,CASSLGQLADTQYF,TGCGCCAGCAGCTTGGGACAACTAGCGGATACGCAGTATTTT
TRBV4-3,TRBJ1-5,TRBD1,-,15,CASSPYRGSNQPQHF,TGCGCCAGCAGCCCATACAGGGGGAGCAATCAGCCCCAGCATTTT
TRBV11-3,TRBJ1-1,-,few,13,CASSLLENTEAFF,TGTGCCAGCAGCTTACTCGAGAACACTGAAGCTTTCTTT
TRBV10-3,TRBJ2-1,-,-,15,CAISSRGSSYNEQFF,TGTGCCATCAGTTCTAGGGGGAGCTCCTACAATGAGCAGTTCTTC
TRBV18,TRBJ2-3,TRBD2,-,16,CASSPRVSGSTDTQYF,TGTGCCAGCTCACCACGGGTTAGCGGGAGCACAGATACGCAGTATTTT
TRBV6-6,TRBJ1-5,-,-,14,CASSSTGLNQPQHF,TGTGCCAGCAGTTCAACAGGGTTAAATCAGCCCCAGCATTTT
TRBV5-6,TRBJ2-3,-,-,15,CASSLALTSADTQYF,TGTGCCAGCAGCTTGGCCCTGACTAGTGCAGATACGCAGTATTTT
TRBV28,TRBJ2-7,-,-,12,CASSLGSYEQYF,TGTGCCAGCAGTTTGGGCAGCTACGAGCAGTACTTC
TRBV7-3,TRBJ2-5,-,once,12,CASSSAGETQYF,TGTGCCAGTTCTAGCGCTGGGGAGACCCAGTACTTC
TRBV19,TRBJ2-5,-,-,13,CASRGPPRETQYF,TGTGCCAGTAGGGGGCCCCCCAGGGAGACCCAGTACTTC
TRBV5-1,TRBJ1-1,-,-,14,CASSRDAANTEAFF,TGCGCCAGCAGCCGGGACGCAGCAAACACTGAAGCTTTCTTT
TRBV6-5,TRBJ1-5,-,few,14,CASSFLGGNQPQHF,TGTGCCAGCAGCTTCTTGGGAGGCAATCAGCCCCAGCATTTT
TRBV7-9,TRBJ1-2,-,-,13,CASSHSLGYGYTF,TGTGCCAGCAGCCACAGCCTAGGCTATGGCTACACCTTC
TRBV5-4,TRBJ2-4,TRBD2,-,17,CASSLPPGRESKNIQYF,TGTGCCAGCAGCTTACCCCCTGGGAGGGAAAGCAAAAACATTCAGTACTTC
TRBV7-2,TRBJ1-1,-,few,14,CASSLDGSNTEAFF,TGTGCCAGCAGTTTGGACGGCTCGAACACTGAAGCTTTCTTT
TRBV5-1,TRBJ2-7,TRBD2,once,15,CASSLLAGGSYEQYF,TGCGCCAGCAGCTTACTAGCGGGGGGTAGTTACGAGCAGTACTTC
TRBV11-1,TRBJ2-7,-,-,16,CASSLGSAVLSYEQYF,TGTGCCAGCAGCTTAGGGTCTGCGGTTCTCTCCTACGAGCAGTACTTC
TRBV9,TRBJ2-7,-,-,16,CASSAQRASLQSEQYF,TGTGCCAGCAGCGCCCAGAGGGCTAGCCTTCAAAGCGAGCAGTACTTC
TRBV19,TRBJ1-2,-,once,14,CASTYPGRNYGYTF,TGTGCCAGTACCTATCCCGGACGGAACTATGGCTACACCTTC
TRBV7-9,TRBJ1-1,-,-,10,CASLGTEAFF,TGTGCCAGCCTGGGGACTGAAGCTTTCTTT
TRBV5-1,TRBJ1-2,-,-,13,CASSFDTLQGYTF,TGCGCCAGCAGCTTCGACACTCTACAAGGCTACACCTTC
TRBV7-6,TRBJ2-5,TRBD2,-,16,CASSLGGLAGEETQYF,TGTGCCAGCAGCTTAGGTGGACTAGCGGGAGAAGAGACCCAGTACTTC
TRBV11-3,TRBJ2-5,-,-,13,CASSNSVQETQYF,TGTGCCAGCAGCAACAGTGTACAAGAGACCCAGTACTTC
TRBV28,TRBJ2-2,-,-,15,CASSLPRGNTGELFF,TGTGCCAGCAGTTTACCCAGGGGGAACACCGGGGAGCTGTTTTTT
TRBV5-8,TRBJ1-4,-,once,13,CASSLGVGEKLFF,TGTGCCAGCAGCTTAGGGGTGGGTGAAAAACTGTTTTTT
TRBV6-5,TRBJ1-5,-,-,14,CASNLRGANQPQHF,TGTGCCAGCAACCTGAGAGGCGCCAATCAGCCCCAGCATTTT
TRBV30,TRBJ2-1,-,-,13,CAWTPGVYNEQFF,TGTGCCTGGACACCGGGGGTCTACAATGAGCAGTTCTTC
TRBV6-5,TRBJ1-5,TRBD1,once,15,CASSYRTGGNQPQHF,TGTGCCAGCAGTTACCGGACAGGGGGTAATCAGCCCCAGCATTTT
TRBV6-1,TRBJ2-2,-,-,14,CASKIGPYTGELFF,TGTGCCAGCAAGATCGGACCCTACACCGGGGAGCTGTTTTTT
TRBV28,TRBJ1-3,-,-,18,CASRDPVGAVVSGNTIYF,TGTGCCAGCAGAGACCCCGTGGGGGCAGTTGTCTCTGGAAACACCATATATTTT
TRBV18,TRBJ1-1,-,-,14,CASSPGQTNTEAFF,TGTGCCAGCTCCCCCGGGCAGACGAACACTGAAGCTTTCTTT
TRBV7-2,TRBJ1-2,-,-,14,CASSLGDSQLGYTF,TGTGCCAGCAGCTTAGGCGACAGCCAGCTGGGCTACACCTTC